These 13 T cell receptor beta chains were all obtained from the same sample, sequenced in a study of shared clonotypes between healthy human individuals. Libraries were prepared by immunoSEQ multiplex PCR; TCRdb keeps only in-frame clonotypes and omits some of them. Among around 500,000 clones listed, about 72% were seen once. Specimen: PBMCs. The receptors stem from a woman aged 40-49 years in good health. Some clones in this sample may be carry-over from other donors' samples.

This clone was recorded a few times. The genes are TRBV19 and TRBJ2-7, with 9 nucleotides matching TRBD2. V gave up 4 bases and J gave up 1 base; unmatched junction bases: 11. The length of the CDR3 is 17 residues. CDR1 is LNHDA and CDR2 is SQIVND in the germline V gene (reference sequence). The CDR3 nucleotides read TGTGCCAGTAGTAATTTCGCTAGCGGGAACCCTTCCTACGAGCAGTACTTC. Amino acids: CASSNFASGNPSYEQYF. Together with reference TRBV19 and TRBJ2-7, the CDR3 gives the full variable domain: DGGITQSPKYLFRKEGQNVTLSCEQNLNHDAMYWYRQDPGQGLRLIYYSQIVNDFQKGDIAEGYSVSREKKESFPLTVTSAQKNPTAFYLCASSNFASGNPSYEQYFGPGTRLTVT.

Regarding this clone: Other nucleotide sequences in the sample specify the same CDR3. The V gene is TRBV18, the J gene TRBJ2-7; 9 bases align to TRBD1. The CDR3 totals 14 residues. V shed 6 bases, J shed 2 bases, and the junction held 5 bases outside the gene matches. From germline, CDR1 is KGHSH and CDR2 LQKENI. The CDR3 sequence: CASSLGQGPYEQYF. The CDR3 DNA is TGTGCCAGCTCCCTCGGACAGGGGCCCTACGAGCAGTACTTC. The whole variable domain, filled in from reference TRBV18 and TRBJ2-7, reads NAGVMQNPRHLVRRRGQEARLRCSPMKGHSHVYWYRQLPEEGLKFMVYLQKENIIDESGMPKERFSAEFPKEGPSILRIQQVVRGDSAAYFCASSLGQGPYEQYFGPGTRLTVT.

This clone has a handful of counts. The chain uses TRBV2 and TRBJ2-7, with 8 bases identical to TRBD1. Germline V gene lookup returns CDR1 SNHLY and CDR2 FYNNEI. The CDR3 is made up of 13 amino acids. Trimming took 7 bases from V and 4 from J; bases not matched to a gene: 6. The DNA for the CDR3 is TGTGCCAGCAACCGGGACAGGAGTTACGAGCAGTACTTC. This codes for CASNRDRSYEQYF.

This chain uses TRBV28 with TRBJ2-2, with D perhaps TRBD1 (6 bases). From germline, CDR1 is MDHEN and CDR2 SYDVKM. There are 16 residues in the CDR3. V gave up 5 bases and J gave up 1 base, with 14 bases separating them. In DNA, the CDR3 is TGTGCCAGCAGTCTCAAGAGACAGGTGAACACCGGGGAGCTGTTTTTT. Translated, it gives CASSLKRQVNTGELFF.

As to this clone: Within the sample, other DNA sequences also encode this same CDR3. The V gene is TRBV28, the J gene TRBJ2-7; no reliable D call. Looked up from germline, CDR1 is MDHEN and CDR2 is SYDVKM. The V end was cut by 2 bases, the J end by 0 bases, with 5 bases between. The CDR3 is 13 amino acids. The chain's CDR3 is CASSLASSYEQYF. The CDR3 DNA is TGTGCCAGCAGTTTAGCATCCTCCTACGAGCAGTACTTC. Filled out from reference TRBV28 and TRBJ2-7, the complete variable domain reads DVKVTQSSRYLVKRTGEKVFLECVQDMDHENMFWYRQDPGLGLRLIYFSYDVKMKEKGDIPEGYSVSREKKERFSLILESASTNQTSMYLCASSLASSYEQYFGPGTRLTVT.

This chain uses TRBV19 with TRBJ2-1, with a weak D call TRBD1 (8 bases). The CDR3 length is 15 residues. Germline V gene data show CDR1 as LNHDA and CDR2 as SQIVND (reference sequence). Trimming removed 5 bases from V and 3 bases from J, with 14 bases in between. CDR3 amino acids: CASSAHRGGYNEQFF. CDR3 coding DNA: TGTGCCAGTAGTGCCCACAGGGGGGGCTACAATGAGCAGTTCTTC. The full variable domain, in which reference TRBV19 and TRBJ2-1 provide the parts outside the CDR3, is DGGITQSPKYLFRKEGQNVTLSCEQNLNHDAMYWYRQDPGQGLRLIYYSQIVNDFQKGDIAEGYSVSREKKESFPLTVTSAQKNPTAFYLCASSAHRGGYNEQFFGPGTRLTVL.

This clone appeared a single time. The chain carries TRBV19 and TRBJ2-6, with D possibly TRBD1 on 5 matching bases. Between the trimmed V and J ends, which lost 5 bases and 4 bases, there was a span of 9 bases. CDR1 LNHDA and CDR2 SQIVND come from the germline V gene (reference sequence). This CDR3 region has 14 residues. The CDR3 loop reads CASSSRVGANVLTF. CDR3 bases: TGTGCCAGTAGTTCCAGGGTGGGGGCCAACGTCCTGACTTTC.

On this clone itself: A much bigger clone sits one base away, suggesting this may be a read error. This chain uses TRBV5-4 with TRBJ2-5; 11 bases fit TRBD2. V dropped 6 bases and J dropped 5; count of bases not matched to a gene: 6. Germline-derived CDR1 and CDR2 are SGHNT and YYREEE (reference sequence). This CDR3 contains 14 residues. CDR3 DNA: TGTGCCAGCAACTTACTAGCGGGAGTGGAGACCCAGTACTTC. The encoded protein is CASNLLAGVETQYF.

This rearrangement joins TRBV4-1 to TRBJ2-7; 7 bases are shared with TRBD1. There are 15 residues in the CDR3. V lost 4 bases and J lost 3; bases outside the gene matches: 9. The germline gives CDR1 MGHRA, CDR2 YSYEKL. The CDR3 sequence is CASSPDRDGDYEQYF. The CDR3 DNA reads TGCGCCAGCAGCCCAGACAGGGACGGAGACTACGAGCAGTACTTC.

The rearrangement joins TRBV7-2 to TRBJ2-3; no definite D call. The CDR3 covers 14 residues. The germline V gene encodes CDR1 SGHTA and CDR2 FQGNSA. V lost 7 bases, J lost 4 bases, and 15 bases lay in between. CDR3 amino acids: CASTLPNSADTQYF. CDR3 bases: TGTGCCAGCACCCTACCCAACTCGGCAGATACGCAGTATTTT.

The chain carries TRBV18 and TRBJ1-1, with a weak D call TRBD1 (6 bases). The germline V and J ends were trimmed by 3 bases and 3 bases, with 14 bases remaining between them. Germline values: CDR1 KGHSH, CDR2 LQKENI. This CDR3 contains 15 residues. CDR3 sequence: CASSPYSGVHTEAFF. DNA for the CDR3: TGTGCCAGCTCACCGTATTCAGGGGTTCACACTGAAGCTTTCTTT.

CDR3 in DNA: TGTGCCAGCAGCCCCGGACTAGCGGGGGAGGAGACCCAGTACTTC. As protein: CASSPGLAGEETQYF. The chain is built from TRBV6-5 and TRBJ2-5, with 13 bases that match TRBD2. Germline V gives CDR1 MNHEY, CDR2 SVGAGI. V lost 6 bases and J lost 5; bases outside the gene matches: 6. This CDR3 region has 15 residues.

V gene TRBV6-6 combines with J gene TRBJ2-7; D might be TRBD2 (5 bases). From germline, CDR1 is MNHNY and CDR2 SVGAGI (reference sequence). V gave up 0 bases and J gave up 3 bases, with 9 bases separating them. The CDR3 contains 14 residues. The CDR3 bases are TGTGCCAGCAGTTACTCTGTGAGGGACTACGAGCAGTACTTC. This sequence encodes CASSYSVRDYEQYF.